The sequence of this T cell receptor beta chain was determined in a study of blood T cell repertoires in COVID-19. Study in general: Donors in the United States, Italy and Spain gave samples during acute or convalescent COVID-19. In each case, the material was cDNA or gDNA derived from T cells, B-cell-depleted T cells, or PBMCs.

Study processing details: Cell counts per sample came from amplifying reference gene primers. The table came from immunoSEQ multiplex PCR; TCRdb's copy has only in-frame clones and leaves some out. V and J calls and clone size are copied from that table; D and trimming were computed from the DNA. The sample carries a few hundred thousand clones, roughly 80% recorded once. V was trimmed by 4 bases and J by 7 bases, leaving 10 bases between them. The CDR3 is made up of 12 amino acids. The sequenced sample was peripheral blood. The TCR comes from a woman in her 50s with acute or convalescent COVID-19. The rearrangement uses TRBV12-3 or TRBV12-4 and TRBJ2-5, with D hard to call. This CDR3 is CASSSGLATQYF. CDR3 DNA: TGTGCCAGCAGTTCCGGGTTGGCGACCCAGTACTTC.